A selection of T cell receptor beta chains follows, all from one sample in a study of blood T cell repertoires in COVID-19. Libraries were prepared by immunoSEQ multiplex PCR; TCRdb keeps only in-frame clonotypes and omits some of them. This sample yields tens of thousands of clones, of which approximately 90% are seen a single time; around 3% belongs to the top ten. Sequenced sample: peripheral blood. Source of these receptors: a man aged 45-65 years with acute or convalescent COVID-19. Both conserved end residues are part of each CDR3. A D gene is named only where the DNA matches it firmly. The size of a clone is reported for some rows only, either as once, few or many, or as a class for expanded clones.

cdr3_aa: CASSRTQARGIDFGYTF
cdr3_nt: TGTGCCAGCTCACGAACACAGGCGAGGGGGATCGACTTTGGCTACACCTTC
v_call: TRBV18
clone_size: -
d_call: -
j_call: TRBJ1-2

cdr3_aa: CASSPRLAGGTDTQYF
cdr3_nt: TGTGCCAGCTCACCACGACTAGCGGGGGGCACAGATACGCAGTATTTT
v_call: TRBV18
clone_size: -
d_call: TRBD2
j_call: TRBJ2-3

cdr3_aa: CASRQDPVYTEAFF
cdr3_nt: TGTGCCAGCAGACAAGATCCGGTGTACACTGAAGCTTTCTTT
v_call: TRBV3-1/TRBV3-2
clone_size: -
d_call: -
j_call: TRBJ1-1

cdr3_aa: CASSDREGGNQPQHF
cdr3_nt: TGTGCCAGCAGCGACAGGGAAGGGGGCAATCAGCCCCAGCATTTT
v_call: TRBV4-2
clone_size: -
d_call: TRBD1
j_call: TRBJ1-5

cdr3_aa: CASSSGRVSEKLFF
cdr3_nt: TGTGCCAGCAGCTCCGGGAGGGTGAGTGAAAAACTGTTTTTT
v_call: TRBV16
clone_size: -
d_call: -
j_call: TRBJ1-4

cdr3_aa: CATSDGGMTEKLFF
cdr3_nt: TGTGCCACCAGTGATGGGGGGATGACTGAAAAACTGTTTTTT
v_call: TRBV24-1
clone_size: -
d_call: -
j_call: TRBJ1-4

cdr3_aa: CASSRTGAGNTIYF
cdr3_nt: TGTGCCAGCAGTCGGACAGGGGCGGGAAACACCATATATTTT
v_call: TRBV3-1/TRBV3-2
clone_size: -
d_call: TRBD1
j_call: TRBJ1-3

cdr3_aa: CATSRDRLAGLEQYF
cdr3_nt: TGTGCCACCAGCAGAGACCGACTAGCGGGGCTCGAGCAGTACTTC
v_call: TRBV15
clone_size: once
d_call: TRBD2
j_call: TRBJ2-7

cdr3_aa: CASSRTAAGNTIYF
cdr3_nt: TGTGCCAGCAGCCGCACAGCTGCTGGAAACACCATATATTTT
v_call: TRBV14
clone_size: -
d_call: -
j_call: TRBJ1-3

cdr3_aa: CASSQGQVVNSPLHF
cdr3_nt: TGCGCCAGCAGCCAGGGACAGGTCGTTAATTCACCCCTCCACTTT
v_call: TRBV4-1
clone_size: -
d_call: TRBD1
j_call: TRBJ1-6

cdr3_aa: CASSPENGYEQYF
cdr3_nt: TGTGCCAGCTCACCAGAGAATGGCTACGAGCAGTACTTC
v_call: TRBV18
clone_size: -
d_call: -
j_call: TRBJ2-7

cdr3_aa: CASDDRVGPIDEQFF
cdr3_nt: TGTGCCAGCGATGACAGGGTAGGGCCAATTGATGAGCAGTTCTTC
v_call: TRBV7-8
clone_size: -
d_call: TRBD1
j_call: TRBJ2-1

cdr3_aa: CASSRDRGGDYGYTF
cdr3_nt: TGCGCCAGCAGCCGGGACAGGGGCGGGGATTATGGCTACACCTTC
v_call: TRBV5-1
clone_size: -
d_call: TRBD1
j_call: TRBJ1-2

cdr3_aa: CASSFASGSSDTQYF
cdr3_nt: TGTGCCAGCAGCTTTGCTAGCGGGAGTTCAGATACGCAGTATTTT
v_call: TRBV5-4
clone_size: -
d_call: TRBD2
j_call: TRBJ2-3

cdr3_aa: CASSVVERPPYNEQFF
cdr3_nt: TGTGCCAGCAGCGTAGTGGAGAGGCCCCCTTACAATGAGCAGTTCTTC
v_call: TRBV9
clone_size: -
d_call: -
j_call: TRBJ2-1

cdr3_aa: CASSMGQVNNSPLHF
cdr3_nt: TGTGCCAGCAGCATGGGACAGGTGAATAATTCACCCCTCCACTTT
v_call: TRBV2
clone_size: -
d_call: TRBD1
j_call: TRBJ1-6

cdr3_aa: CASSLTGTSFSGANVLTF
cdr3_nt: TGTGCCAGCAGCTTAACTGGGACTAGCTTCTCCGGGGCCAACGTCCTGACTTTC
v_call: TRBV7-3
clone_size: -
d_call: TRBD2
j_call: TRBJ2-6

cdr3_aa: CASSQNSFYGYTF
cdr3_nt: TGTGCCAGCAGCCAAAACAGTTTCTATGGCTACACCTTC
v_call: TRBV3-1/TRBV3-2
clone_size: -
d_call: -
j_call: TRBJ1-2

cdr3_aa: CASSPGQGIVLTF
cdr3_nt: TGTGCCAGTAGCCCGGGACAGGGCATCGTCCTGACTTTC
v_call: TRBV19
clone_size: -
d_call: TRBD1
j_call: TRBJ2-6

cdr3_aa: CASSLSTSGATDTQYF
cdr3_nt: TGTGCCAGTAGTCTGTCGACTAGCGGGGCCACAGATACGCAGTATTTT
v_call: TRBV19
clone_size: -
d_call: TRBD2
j_call: TRBJ2-3

cdr3_aa: CATSAAGGFTGELFF
cdr3_nt: TGTGCCACCAGTGCGGCCGGAGGTTTCACCGGGGAGCTGTTTTTT
v_call: TRBV24-1
clone_size: -
d_call: -
j_call: TRBJ2-2

cdr3_aa: CSASDRGRSAYGYTF
cdr3_nt: TGCAGTGCTAGTGACCGGGGTCGGAGTGCCTATGGCTACACCTTC
v_call: TRBV20-1
clone_size: -
d_call: -
j_call: TRBJ1-2

cdr3_aa: CASSTGQGYGYTF
cdr3_nt: TGTGCCAGCAGTACGGGACAGGGATACGGCTACACCTTC
v_call: TRBV12-3/TRBV12-4
clone_size: few
d_call: TRBD1
j_call: TRBJ1-2

cdr3_aa: CASSLGGPGVEKLFF
cdr3_nt: TGCGCCAGCAGCTTGGGGGGCCCTGGGGTTGAAAAACTGTTTTTT
v_call: TRBV5-1
clone_size: -
d_call: -
j_call: TRBJ1-4

cdr3_aa: CASRPLKGAVYGYTF
cdr3_nt: TGTGCCAGCAGGCCCTTGAAGGGGGCAGTCTATGGCTACACCTTC
v_call: TRBV27
clone_size: -
d_call: TRBD1
j_call: TRBJ1-2

cdr3_aa: CASSEGLAGVRFTDTQYF
cdr3_nt: TGTGCCAGCAGCGAGGGACTAGCGGGGGTACGATTCACAGATACGCAGTATTTT
v_call: TRBV7-3
clone_size: once
d_call: TRBD2
j_call: TRBJ2-3

cdr3_aa: CASSARDRDTEAFF
cdr3_nt: TGTGCCAGCAGTGCGCGGGACAGGGATACTGAAGCTTTCTTT
v_call: TRBV6-2/TRBV6-3
clone_size: -
d_call: TRBD1
j_call: TRBJ1-1

cdr3_aa: CASGLGTSVTYNEQFF
cdr3_nt: TGTGCTAGTGGTTTGGGAACTAGCGTGACCTACAATGAGCAGTTCTTC
v_call: TRBV12-5
clone_size: -
d_call: TRBD2
j_call: TRBJ2-1

cdr3_aa: CATSRALTRNTEAFF
cdr3_nt: TGTGCCACCAGCAGAGCCCTCACAAGGAACACTGAAGCTTTCTTT
v_call: TRBV15
clone_size: -
d_call: -
j_call: TRBJ1-1

cdr3_aa: CASSPTPLHLSGIHF
cdr3_nt: TGTGCCAGCAGCCCAACCCCACTGCATCTATCAGGCATCCACTTT
v_call: TRBV7-8
clone_size: -
d_call: -
j_call: TRBJ1-6

cdr3_aa: CASSLEMNTEAFF
cdr3_nt: TGTGCCAGCAGCTTGGAGATGAACACTGAAGCTTTCTTT
v_call: TRBV7-2
clone_size: -
d_call: -
j_call: TRBJ1-1

cdr3_aa: CASSLQVTGGFNGNTIYF
cdr3_nt: TGTGCCAGCAGCTTGCAAGTAACAGGGGGGTTCAATGGAAACACCATATATTTT
v_call: TRBV5-6
clone_size: -
d_call: TRBD1
j_call: TRBJ1-3

cdr3_aa: CASSPISSGANVLTF
cdr3_nt: TGCGCCAGCAGTCCCATTAGCTCTGGGGCCAACGTCCTGACTTTC
v_call: TRBV4-1
clone_size: few
d_call: -
j_call: TRBJ2-6

cdr3_aa: CASSQTGDPKRPYEQYF
cdr3_nt: TGTGCCAGCAGCCAAACAGGGGACCCCAAAAGGCCCTACGAGCAGTACTTC
v_call: TRBV3-1/TRBV3-2
clone_size: -
d_call: TRBD1
j_call: TRBJ2-7

cdr3_aa: CASSLRTSTGADTQYF
cdr3_nt: TGTGCCAGCTCACTCCGGACTAGCACCGGCGCAGATACGCAGTATTTT
v_call: TRBV18
clone_size: -
d_call: TRBD2
j_call: TRBJ2-3

cdr3_aa: CASSQVTQGPDTQYF
cdr3_nt: TGCGCCAGCAGCCAAGTAACACAGGGCCCAGATACGCAGTATTTT
v_call: TRBV4-1
clone_size: -
d_call: -
j_call: TRBJ2-3

cdr3_aa: CASSSPGTGGYEQYF
cdr3_nt: TGTGCCAGCAGCTCTCCCGGGACAGGGGGATACGAGCAGTACTTC
v_call: TRBV11-2
clone_size: -
d_call: TRBD1
j_call: TRBJ2-7

cdr3_aa: CASSSGLAGSDTQYF
cdr3_nt: TGTGCCAGCAGCTCCGGACTAGCGGGGTCAGATACGCAGTATTTT
v_call: TRBV7-2
clone_size: -
d_call: TRBD2
j_call: TRBJ2-3

cdr3_aa: CASSQQEGGLQETQYF
cdr3_nt: TGCGCCAGCAGCCAGCAGGAAGGGGGTCTTCAAGAGACCCAGTACTTC
v_call: TRBV4-1
clone_size: -
d_call: -
j_call: TRBJ2-5

cdr3_aa: CASSGVAGPYNEQFF
cdr3_nt: TGCGCCAGCAGTGGCGTAGCGGGCCCTTACAATGAGCAGTTCTTC
v_call: TRBV10-1
clone_size: medium-sized
d_call: TRBD2
j_call: TRBJ2-1

cdr3_aa: CASSLWQANTEAFF
cdr3_nt: TGTGCCAGCAGCTTGTGGCAGGCGAACACTGAAGCTTTCTTT
v_call: TRBV11-2
clone_size: -
d_call: -
j_call: TRBJ1-1

cdr3_aa: CASSALGGQGATNEKLFF
cdr3_nt: TGTGCCAGCAGCGCGTTAGGGGGGCAGGGGGCGACTAATGAAAAACTGTTTTTT
v_call: TRBV9
clone_size: -
d_call: TRBD1
j_call: TRBJ1-4

cdr3_aa: CASRPQGAGTEAFF
cdr3_nt: TGTGCCAGTAGGCCACAGGGGGCAGGCACTGAAGCTTTCTTT
v_call: TRBV19
clone_size: -
d_call: TRBD1
j_call: TRBJ1-1

cdr3_aa: CASSRGTRAGVGTDTQYF
cdr3_nt: TGCGCCAGCAGCAGGGGGACCCGGGCGGGGGTTGGGACAGATACGCAGTATTTT
v_call: TRBV5-1
clone_size: -
d_call: -
j_call: TRBJ2-3

cdr3_aa: CAWNSGGASQYF
cdr3_nt: TGTGCCTGGAATAGTGGGGGGGCCTCGCAGTATTTT
v_call: TRBV30
clone_size: -
d_call: -
j_call: TRBJ2-3

cdr3_aa: CASRGNTGNGYTF
cdr3_nt: TGTGCCAGCAGGGGTAATACAGGGAATGGCTACACCTTC
v_call: TRBV6-5
clone_size: -
d_call: -
j_call: TRBJ1-2

cdr3_aa: CASSSPGTSIYNEQFF
cdr3_nt: TGTGCCAGCAGTTCCCCCGGGACATCCATATACAATGAGCAGTTCTTC
v_call: TRBV6-5
clone_size: -
d_call: -
j_call: TRBJ2-1

cdr3_aa: CASGLTGTGWPQHF
cdr3_nt: TGTGCTAGTGGTTTGACCGGGACAGGGTGGCCCCAGCATTTT
v_call: TRBV12-5
clone_size: -
d_call: TRBD1
j_call: TRBJ1-5

cdr3_aa: CASSSSLVAGSYEQYF
cdr3_nt: TGCGCCAGCAGCTCTAGCTTAGTAGCAGGCTCCTACGAGCAGTACTTC
v_call: TRBV5-1
clone_size: -
d_call: -
j_call: TRBJ2-7

cdr3_aa: CASSATSGGVEQYF
cdr3_nt: TGTGCCAGCAGCGCGACTAGCGGGGGGGTCGAGCAGTACTTC
v_call: TRBV5-4
clone_size: -
d_call: TRBD2
j_call: TRBJ2-7

cdr3_aa: CASSQRTGQGELFF
cdr3_nt: TGTGCCAGTAGTCAACGGACAGGCCAAGGGGAGCTGTTTTTT
v_call: TRBV19
clone_size: -
d_call: TRBD1
j_call: TRBJ2-2